The 10 T cell receptor beta chains presented below share a single source sample, sequenced in a study of T cell responses to AZD1222 COVID-19 vaccine. Sequencing used immunoSEQ multiplex PCR; TCRdb keeps in-frame clones, though not all of them. The sample contains about 140,000 clones, roughly nine tenths of which appear only once. The sample here was peripheral blood, taken 28 days after the second AZD1222 dose. The receptor set was obtained from an adult who received the AZD1222 COVID-19 vaccine.

The gene calls are TRBV4-2 and TRBJ1-2; no clear D. Trimming removed 2 bases from V and 2 bases from J, with 12 bases in between. The CDR3 runs to 15 residues. The germline gives CDR1 LGHNA, CDR2 YNFKEQ. CDR3 amino acids: CASSQTRSQNYGYTF. In nucleotides, the CDR3 is TGTGCCAGCAGCCAAACTCGCAGCCAGAACTATGGCTACACCTTC.

The chain couples TRBV5-1 to TRBJ2-5, with D perhaps TRBD1 (7 bases). The germline V gene has CDR1 SGHRS and CDR2 YFSETQ. The CDR3 is made up of 14 amino acids. The germline V and J ends were trimmed by 0 bases and 7 bases, with 13 bases remaining between them. CDR3 sequence: CASSLGAGQWTQYF. CDR3 in DNA: TGCGCCAGCAGCTTGGGGGCGGGACAGTGGACCCAGTACTTC.

The chain couples TRBV5-8 to TRBJ1-4; no firm D call. The CDR3 totals 16 residues. From germline, CDR1 is SGHTS and CDR2 YDEGEE. V lost 1 base and J 5 bases, leaving 15 bases between the germline ends. The CDR3 DNA reads TGTGCCAGCAGCTTGTCGGGCTCTCGACTAAATGAAAAACTGTTTTTT. It translates to CASSLSGSRLNEKLFF.

This clone appeared once. The chain is built from TRBV3-1 (or the pseudogene TRBV3-2) and TRBJ1-2; 8 bases match TRBD1. Trimming at V came to 7 bases and at J to 4 bases, leaving 8 bases not matched to a gene. Germline V gene sequence: CDR1 LGHDT, CDR2 YNNKEL (reference sequence). The CDR3 is made up of 14 amino acids. The CDR3 loop reads CASITRGLGYGYTF. The CDR3 DNA is TGTGCCAGCATCACCAGGGGGCTCGGCTATGGCTACACCTTC.

The chain is built from TRBV5-4 and TRBJ2-7; D is ambiguous. V was clipped by 0 bases and J by 0 bases, with 10 bases between them. There are 15 residues in the CDR3. Germline V lookup: CDR1 SGHNT, CDR2 YYREEE (reference sequence). CDR3 amino acids: CASSLVVGTSYEQYF. CDR3 coding DNA: TGTGCCAGCAGCTTGGTAGTCGGCACCTCCTACGAGCAGTACTTC.

The DNA of the CDR3 is TGTGCCAGCAGCACCCGGGACAGGGAAAACACCGGGGAGCTGTTTTTT. This codes for CASSTRDRENTGELFF. V and J are TRBV5-4 and TRBJ2-2; 9 bases match TRBD1. The germline CDR1 and CDR2 sequences are SGHNT and YYREEE (reference sequence). CDR3 length: 16 amino acids. After removal of 4 bases from V and 2 bases from J, the junction contained 6 bases not matched to a gene. Together with reference TRBV5-4 and TRBJ2-2, the CDR3 gives the full variable domain: ETGVTQSPTHLIKTRGQQVTLRCSSQSGHNTVSWYQQALGQGPQFIFQYYREEENGRGNFPPRFSGLQFPNYSSELNVNALELDDSALYLCASSTRDRENTGELFFGEGSRLTVL.

This clone was seen a few times. The gene calls are TRBV24-1 and TRBJ2-3; D uncertain. The CDR3 runs 14 residues. CDR1 is KGHDR, CDR2 SFDVKD, per germline. V was clipped by 2 bases and J by 0 bases, with 5 bases between them. This CDR3 reads CATSDSPSTDTQYF. In DNA form, the CDR3 reads TGTGCCACCAGTGATTCGCCCAGCACAGATACGCAGTATTTT.

The rearrangement uses TRBV6-5 and TRBJ2-7, with TRBD1 matching 8 bases. Germline-derived CDR1 and CDR2 are MNHEY and SVGAGI. The CDR3 length is 16 residues. V lost 4 bases to trimming and J lost 4 bases; unmatched junction nucleotides: 12. This CDR3 reads CASSFTAQGAWYEQYF. In DNA, the CDR3 is TGTGCCAGCAGTTTCACCGCCCAGGGGGCTTGGTACGAGCAGTACTTC.

The V and J genes are TRBV7-9 and TRBJ1-6; no definite D call. Germline CDR1 is SEHNR and CDR2 is FQNEAQ (reference sequence). Trimming left V 0 bases short and J 7 bases short, with 7 bases between. This CDR3 region has 14 residues. CDR3 coding DNA: TGTGCCAGCAGCTTAGCGGCTACCAATTCACCCCTCCACTTT. Translating it yields CASSLAATNSPLHF.

The genes are TRBV4-1 and TRBJ2-2; D not certain. Per germline, CDR1 MGHRA and CDR2 YSYEKL. V was trimmed by 4 bases and J by 5 bases, leaving 17 bases between them. This CDR3 is 16 amino acids long. CDR3 protein: CASSPLPPGLTGELFF. CDR3 DNA: TGCGCCAGCAGCCCCCTCCCCCCGGGTTTAACCGGGGAGCTGTTTTTT.